The 30 T cell receptor beta chains presented below share a single source sample, sequenced in a study of OX40 agonist ivuxolimab in advanced cancers. Produced via immunoSEQ multiplex PCR; TCRdb's table is partial and in-frame only. Among some 58,000 clones, about 82% were seen once, and the ten largest hold about 3.7%. Sequenced here: CD4+ or CD8+ T cells sorted from blood, sampled in a trial of the OX40 agonist ivuxolimab. These receptors were obtained from an adult with an advanced solid tumor such as melanoma, head and neck, liver or kidney cancer.

This clone occurred once. The chain links TRBV14 to TRBJ1-2; D is undetermined. V lost 0 bases, J lost 1 base, and 3 bases lay in between. The CDR3 sequence is 13 residues long. Germline V gene lookup returns CDR1 SGHDN and CDR2 FVKESK. CDR3 amino acids: CASSQELNYGYTF. The CDR3 region has the DNA TGTGCCAGCAGCCAAGAACTTAACTATGGCTACACCTTC.

This clone has more than one count but fewer than ten. The chain is built from TRBV7-3 and TRBJ2-1, with 9 positions matching TRBD2. The ends lost 4 bases at V and 6 bases at J; junction bases unmatched: 7. CDR1 is SGHTA, CDR2 FQGTGA, per germline. CDR3 size: 15 residues. The CDR3 loop is CASSSELAGPNEQFF. In DNA form, the CDR3 reads TGTGCCAGCAGCTCCGAACTAGCGGGTCCCAATGAGCAGTTCTTC. Full variable domain (rest looked up from reference TRBV7-3 and TRBJ2-1): GAGVSQTPSNKVTEKGKYVELRCDPISGHTALYWYRQSLGQGPEFLIYFQGTGAADDSGLPNDRFFAVRPEGSVSTLKIQRTERGDSAVYLCASSSELAGPNEQFFGPGTRLTVL.

The rearrangement joins TRBV20-1 to TRBJ2-5; no reliable D call. The CDR3 covers 11 residues. From germline, CDR1 is DFQATT and CDR2 SNEGSKA (reference sequence). V gave up 6 bases and J gave up 3 bases, with 8 bases separating them. This CDR3 is CSASEKETQYF. The DNA of the CDR3 is TGCAGTGCCTCAGAGAAAGAGACCCAGTACTTC.

This rearrangement joins TRBV2 to TRBJ1-5; TRBD1 might be the D (5 bases). The CDR3 contains 16 residues. CDR1 is SNHLY, CDR2 FYNNEI, per germline. Trimming took off 7 bases at V and 2 bases at J, with 18 bases between the two ends. CDR3 nucleotide sequence: TGTGCCAGCAACCCAGGGATGGGCCGGGGCAATCAGCCCCAGCATTTT. Protein product: CASNPGMGRGNQPQHF.

The chain couples TRBV18 to TRBJ2-7; 13 bases are shared with TRBD2. The CDR3 covers 18 residues. Looked up from germline, CDR1 is KGHSH and CDR2 is LQKENI. Trimming took 1 base from V and 0 from J; bases not matched to a gene: 6. The CDR3 reads CASSPLLWTSGSSYEQYF. CDR3 coding DNA: TGTGCCAGCTCACCACTCCTTTGGACTAGCGGGAGCTCCTACGAGCAGTACTTC.

This rearrangement joins TRBV30 to TRBJ2-3; D is possibly TRBD2 (5 bases). V shed 3 bases and J shed 0 bases, with 7 bases lying between them. The CDR3 has 13 residues. CDR1 GTSNPN and CDR2 SVGIG come from the germline V gene (reference sequence). The CDR3 loop is CAWSRGSTDTQYF. The CDR3 nucleotides read TGTGCCTGGAGCCGCGGGAGCACAGATACGCAGTATTTT.

The rearrangement links TRBV19 to TRBJ2-1, with 15 bases aligning to TRBD2. Germline CDR1 and CDR2: LNHDA and SQIVND (reference sequence). The V gene end was trimmed by 3 bases and the J gene end by 1 base; junction bases not matched to a gene: 1. The CDR3 runs to 17 residues. The CDR3 region has the DNA TGTGCCAGTAGTATGGGGACTAGCGGGGGGTCCTACAATGAGCAGTTCTTC. Translated, it gives CASSMGTSGGSYNEQFF. Combining the CDR3 with reference TRBV19 and TRBJ2-1 gives the whole variable domain DGGITQSPKYLFRKEGQNVTLSCEQNLNHDAMYWYRQDPGQGLRLIYYSQIVNDFQKGDIAEGYSVSREKKESFPLTVTSAQKNPTAFYLCASSMGTSGGSYNEQFFGPGTRLTVL.

CDR3 in DNA: TGTGCCAGCAGCCCTGCGGGGACAGGGACCCTTGGCTATGGCTACACCTTC. It specifies CASSPAGTGTLGYGYTF. V gene TRBV11-2 combines with J gene TRBJ1-2, with 9 bases aligning to TRBD1. The CDR3 has 17 amino acids. Germline CDR1 reads SGHAT; CDR2 reads FQNNGV. V shed 5 bases and J 4 bases; nucleotides not matched to a gene: 14. The full variable domain, its missing parts supplied by reference TRBV11-2 and TRBJ1-2, is EAGVAQSPRYKIIEKRQSVAFWCNPISGHATLYWYQQILGQGPKLLIQFQNNGVVDDSQLPKDRFSAERLKGVDSTLKIQPAKLEDSAVYLCASSPAGTGTLGYGYTFGSGTRLTVV.

The chain combines TRBV11-1 with TRBJ2-3; D may be TRBD2 (6 bases). V shed 1 base and J shed 3 bases, with 8 bases lying between them. This CDR3 has 14 amino acids. The germline V gene has CDR1 SGHAT and CDR2 FQDESV (reference sequence). CDR3 loop: CASSLGGNTDTQYF. DNA for the CDR3: TGTGCCAGCAGCTTAGGCGGGAATACAGATACGCAGTATTTT.

The V call is TRBV28, the J call TRBJ1-2; 9 nucleotides line up with TRBD1. V trimming: 8 bases; J trimming: 3 bases; junction bases outside the gene matches: 13. CDR1 is MDHEN, CDR2 SYDVKM, per germline. The CDR3 has 16 amino acids. CDR3 amino acids: CASGGQGSDIDYGYTF. The CDR3 bases are TGTGCCAGCGGTGGACAGGGGAGCGATATTGACTATGGCTACACCTTC.

The chain carries TRBV6-5 and TRBJ2-7; 9 bases line up with TRBD1. The CDR3 totals 13 residues. The germline CDR1 and CDR2 sequences are MNHEY and SVGAGI. V shed 10 bases, J shed 7 bases, and the junction held 11 bases outside the gene matches. The DNA of the CDR3 is TGTGCCACCGCCGGGACAGGGACTGGGGAGCAGTACTTC. Translation gives CATAGTGTGEQYF.

The CDR3 coding sequence is TGTGCCAGCAGCGCGGGACTACTTAATGAGCAGTTCTTC. It yields the protein CASSAGLLNEQFF. The chain uses TRBV5-4 and TRBJ2-1; TRBD2 agrees at 7 bases. The germline V gene encodes CDR1 SGHNT and CDR2 YYREEE (reference sequence). This CDR3 has 13 amino acids. With 4 bases clipped from V and 7 bases from J, the junction kept 5 bases outside the gene matches.

This chain joins TRBV14 and TRBJ2-7; D remains unclear. There are 15 residues in the CDR3. Between the trimmed V and J ends, which lost 0 bases and 3 bases, there was a span of 12 bases. Germline V gene sequence: CDR1 SGHDN, CDR2 FVKESK. The CDR3 loop is CASSQDTAVSYEQYF. The CDR3, as DNA: TGTGCCAGCAGCCAAGATACGGCGGTAAGCTACGAGCAGTACTTC.

The rearrangement joins TRBV4-1 to TRBJ2-1, with 10 bases fitting TRBD2. The V segment lost 4 bases and the J segment 4 bases; nucleotides outside the gene matches: 7. Per the germline V gene, CDR1 is MGHRA and CDR2 is YSYEKL. This CDR3 is 16 amino acids long. CDR3 residues: CASSPSLAGRYNEQFF. CDR3 coding DNA: TGCGCCAGCAGCCCTTCACTAGCGGGACGGTACAATGAGCAGTTCTTC.

The chain combines TRBV6-6 with TRBJ2-3, with D tentatively TRBD2 (6 bases). V was cut by 2 bases and J by 7 bases, with 13 bases left in between. The CDR3 covers 14 residues. Germline CDR1 MNHNY, CDR2 SVGAGI (reference sequence). The CDR3 DNA sequence: TGTGCCAGCAGTTACACCGGCGGGATGAATACGCAGTATTTT. The encoded protein is CASSYTGGMNTQYF.

V usage is TRBV7-9 and J usage is TRBJ2-7; the match to TRBD1 covers 8 bases. V was pared by 7 bases and J by 5 bases, with 7 bases of the junction left unmatched. The CDR3 length is 13 residues. Per the germline V gene, CDR1 is SEHNR and CDR2 is FQNEAQ (reference sequence). The CDR3 region has the DNA TGTGCCAGCAACGGACAGGGAATGAACGAGCAGTACTTC. The encoded protein is CASNGQGMNEQYF.

V and J are TRBV27 and TRBJ2-1, with 7 positions matching TRBD1. V was pared by 3 bases and J by 0 bases, with 2 bases of the junction left unmatched. The CDR3 is made up of 15 amino acids. The germline V gene encodes CDR1 MNHEY and CDR2 SMNVEV (reference sequence). CDR3 DNA sequence: TGTGCCAGCAGTTTGGACAGGAGCTCCTACAATGAGCAGTTCTTC. It codes for CASSLDRSSYNEQFF.

This clone showed up just once. The chain combines TRBV25-1 with TRBJ1-1; D perhaps matches TRBD1 (6 bases). The CDR3 covers 16 residues. Trimming cost V 5 bases and J 0 bases, with 16 bases left between them. Germline assignment: CDR1 MGHDK and CDR2 SYGVNS. CDR3 DNA sequence: TGTGCCAGCAGTCCTCTTGAGGGGGGGATGAACACTGAAGCTTTCTTT. This sequence encodes CASSPLEGGMNTEAFF.

This sequence joins TRBV7-6 and TRBJ1-1; tentative D call: TRBD1 (5 bases). The V gene lost 1 base and the J gene lost 1 base, with 10 bases spanning the gap. CDR3 length: 15 residues. Germline V gives CDR1 SGHVS, CDR2 FNYEAQ. Written as DNA, the CDR3 is TGTGCCAGCAGCTTAGGAGGTGGGGGGAACACTGAAGCTTTCTTT. The encoded protein is CASSLGGGGNTEAFF. Drawing the rest from reference TRBV7-6 and TRBJ1-1, the complete variable domain is GAGVSQSPRYKVTKRGQDVALRCDPISGHVSLYWYRQALGQGPEFLTYFNYEAQQDKSGLPNDRFSAERPEGSISTLTIQRTEQRDSAMYRCASSLGGGGNTEAFFGQGTRLTVV.

This rearrangement joins TRBV11-2 to TRBJ2-2, with a possible D match to TRBD1 (6 bases). V gave up 3 bases and J gave up 14 bases, with 16 bases separating them. The CDR3 is made up of 13 amino acids. The V gene's germline CDR1 is SGHAT and CDR2 FQNNGV. The DNA of the CDR3 is TGTGCCAGCAGCTTCTCTCCGGGACACGGACTGTTTTTT. Translating it yields CASSFSPGHGLFF.

The V gene is TRBV19, the J gene TRBJ2-1, with TRBD1 matching 7 bases. CDR3 length: 16 amino acids. CDR1 LNHDA and CDR2 SQIVND come from the germline V gene (reference sequence). V lost 5 bases to trimming and J lost 5 bases; unmatched junction nucleotides: 12. CDR3 DNA: TGTGCCAGTAGTTCCCACCGACAGGGAGTTGACAATGAGCAGTTCTTC. It translates to CASSSHRQGVDNEQFF. Using reference TRBV19 and TRBJ2-1 for the parts outside the CDR3, the full variable domain is DGGITQSPKYLFRKEGQNVTLSCEQNLNHDAMYWYRQDPGQGLRLIYYSQIVNDFQKGDIAEGYSVSREKKESFPLTVTSAQKNPTAFYLCASSSHRQGVDNEQFFGPGTRLTVL.

J is TRBJ2-3 and V is TRBV11-3, with 7 bases that match TRBD2. CDR1 is SGHNT, CDR2 YENEEA, per germline. The CDR3 contains 19 residues. Germline trimming cut 1 base from V and 0 bases from J; bases unmatched to any gene: 13. CDR3 DNA sequence: TGTGCCAGCAGCTTAGGACTAGCTGGTGTTTCTCGAAGCACAGATACGCAGTATTTT. Amino acid sequence: CASSLGLAGVSRSTDTQYF. Combining the CDR3 with reference TRBV11-3 and TRBJ2-3 gives the whole variable domain EAGVVQSPRYKIIEKKQPVAFWCNPISGHNTLYWYLQNLGQGPELLIRYENEEAVDDSQLPKDRFSAERLKGVDSTLKIQPAELGDSAVYLCASSLGLAGVSRSTDTQYFGPGTRLTVL.

This clone was detected once. The chain has TRBV6-6 and TRBJ2-7, with D possibly TRBD1 on 6 matching bases. Trimming took off 0 bases at V and 4 bases at J, with 10 bases between the two ends. CDR1 is MNHNY, CDR2 SVGAGI, per germline (reference sequence). This CDR3 region has 14 residues. CDR3 sequence: CASSYSGQPYEQYF. Written as DNA, the CDR3 is TGTGCCAGCAGTTACTCCGGACAGCCTTACGAGCAGTACTTC.

This sequence joins TRBV11-2 and TRBJ2-7; TRBD1 might be the D (6 bases). Germline lookup yields CDR1 SGHAT and CDR2 FQNNGV. The CDR3 loop spans 12 amino acids. V lost 1 base to trimming and J lost 9 bases, with 10 bases between them. The chain's CDR3 is CASSLAGTRQYF. As DNA, the CDR3 is TGTGCCAGCAGCTTAGCCGGGACAAGGCAGTACTTC.

The chain links TRBV5-5 to TRBJ2-7; 11 bases agree with TRBD1. Trimming at V came to 4 bases and at J to 0 bases, leaving 9 bases not matched to a gene. The CDR3 has 17 residues. Germline assignment: CDR1 SGHKS and CDR2 YYEKEE (reference sequence). The CDR3 loop reads CASSTGDRGFPSYEQYF. As DNA, the CDR3 is TGTGCCAGCAGCACAGGGGACAGGGGGTTCCCCTCCTACGAGCAGTACTTC.

This clone was detected once. V is TRBV11-3 and J is TRBJ1-4; D gene ambiguous. V lost 5 bases, J lost 3 bases, and 10 bases lay in between. Germline CDR1 reads SGHNT; CDR2 reads YENEEA. This CDR3 has 14 amino acids. CDR3 nucleotide sequence: TGTGCCAGCAGCAAAGGGAGGTCTAATGAAAAACTGTTTTTT. This translates into CASSKGRSNEKLFF.

CDR3 sequence (DNA): TGTGCCAGCTCACAGGACAGGGGCTCCTACGAGCAGTACTTC. The encoded protein is CASSQDRGSYEQYF. The chain recombines TRBV18 with TRBJ2-7; TRBD1 matches at 9 bases. The J segment lost 0 bases and the V segment lost 4 bases, leaving 1 base of the junction unmatched. CDR3 length: 14 amino acids. From germline, CDR1 is KGHSH and CDR2 LQKENI.

In its sample, this clone was seen once. The chain's CDR3 is CAWSVGNEQFF. CDR3 DNA sequence: TGTGCCTGGAGTGTTGGAAATGAGCAGTTCTTC. The chain is built from TRBV30 and TRBJ2-1, with D unresolved. This CDR3 is 11 amino acids long. The germline V and J ends were trimmed by 0 bases and 7 bases, with 4 bases remaining between them. From germline, CDR1 is GTSNPN and CDR2 SVGIG (reference sequence).

DNA for the CDR3: TGTGCCAGTAGTCCCCCCGACTCGGGTGAGCAGTTCTTC. It translates to CASSPPDSGEQFF. The rearrangement uses TRBV19 and TRBJ2-1; no firm D call. The V end lost 5 bases, the J end lost 9 bases, and 14 bases lay between the germline ends. The CDR3 totals 13 residues. Germline lookup yields CDR1 LNHDA and CDR2 SQIVND (reference sequence).

V gene TRBV11-2 combines with J gene TRBJ2-1; a weak D match, TRBD2 (6 bases). V was shortened by 5 bases and J by 6 bases, with 14 bases between the two germline ends. Germline V gene data show CDR1 as SGHAT and CDR2 as FQNNGV. The CDR3 loop spans 14 amino acids. CDR3 protein: CASSPLGTPNEQFF. Here the CDR3 DNA reads TGTGCCAGCAGCCCCCTCGGGACTCCCAATGAGCAGTTCTTC. Based on the CDR3 plus reference TRBV11-2 and TRBJ2-1, the full variable domain is EAGVAQSPRYKIIEKRQSVAFWCNPISGHATLYWYQQILGQGPKLLIQFQNNGVVDDSQLPKDRFSAERLKGVDSTLKIQPAKLEDSAVYLCASSPLGTPNEQFFGPGTRLTVL.